The subject of this entry is one TCR beta chain. Antigen unknown. These data are taken from a study of OX40 agonist ivuxolimab in advanced cancers. Study context: Patients receiving dose escalation had hepatocellular carcinoma, melanoma, renal cell or head and neck cancer. A history of anti-PD-1, anti-PD-L1 or anti-CTLA-4 therapy was acceptable, and 40% had some.

Overall study results and limits: The antigens recognized by the expanded peripheral T cells, that is their antigen specificity, were not determined. More expanded clones were seen, on average, in CD8+ T cells than in CD4+.

TCRdb keeps only in-frame clones here, not all; method: immunoSEQ multiplex PCR. This sample has tens of thousands of clones; about 90% occur once, and the top ten carry 3.5% to 4.5%. CDR1 is MGHRA, CDR2 YSYEKL, per germline. The CDR3 is made up of 15 amino acids. The V and J ends lost 0 bases and 5 bases, in that order; junction bases with no gene match: 6. The starting material was CD4+ or CD8+ T cells sorted from blood, obtained in a trial of the OX40 agonist ivuxolimab. The clonotype comes from an adult with an advanced solid tumor such as melanoma, head and neck, liver or kidney cancer. This chain uses TRBV4-1 with TRBJ2-7, with 8 bases fitting TRBD1. The CDR3 DNA reads TGCGCCAGCAGCCAAGAACAGGGGGTCGGCGACGAGCAGTACTTC. This gives the protein CASSQEQGVGDEQYF.